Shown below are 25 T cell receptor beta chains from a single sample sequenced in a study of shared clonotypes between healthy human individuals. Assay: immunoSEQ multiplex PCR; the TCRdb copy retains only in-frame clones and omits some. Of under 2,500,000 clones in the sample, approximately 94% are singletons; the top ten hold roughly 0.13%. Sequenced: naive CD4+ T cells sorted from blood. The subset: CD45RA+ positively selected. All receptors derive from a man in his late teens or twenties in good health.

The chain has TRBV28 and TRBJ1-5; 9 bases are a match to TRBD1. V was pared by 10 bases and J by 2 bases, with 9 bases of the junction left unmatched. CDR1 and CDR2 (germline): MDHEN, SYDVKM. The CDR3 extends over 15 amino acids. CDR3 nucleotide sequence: TGTGCCACCGAGGGGACAGGGCTCGGCAATCAGCCCCAGCATTTT. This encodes CATEGTGLGNQPQHF.

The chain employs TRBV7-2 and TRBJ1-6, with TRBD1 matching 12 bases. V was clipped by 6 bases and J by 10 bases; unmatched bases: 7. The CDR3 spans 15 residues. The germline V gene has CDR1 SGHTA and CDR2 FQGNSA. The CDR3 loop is CASRGVGQGASPLHF. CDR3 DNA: TGTGCCAGCAGAGGAGTGGGACAGGGGGCCTCACCCCTCCACTTT.

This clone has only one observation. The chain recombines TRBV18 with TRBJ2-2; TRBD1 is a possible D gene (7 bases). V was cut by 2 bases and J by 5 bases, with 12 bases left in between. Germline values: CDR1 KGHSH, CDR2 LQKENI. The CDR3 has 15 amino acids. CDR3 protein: CASSPSPGGTGELFF. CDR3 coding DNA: TGTGCCAGCTCACCATCGCCAGGGGGGACCGGGGAGCTGTTTTTT.

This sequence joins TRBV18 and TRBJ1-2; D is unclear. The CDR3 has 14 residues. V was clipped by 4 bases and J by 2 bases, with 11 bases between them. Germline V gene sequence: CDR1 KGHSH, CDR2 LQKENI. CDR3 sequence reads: CASSRGNSNYGYTF. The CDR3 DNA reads TGTGCCAGCTCACGCGGGAACAGCAACTATGGCTACACCTTC.

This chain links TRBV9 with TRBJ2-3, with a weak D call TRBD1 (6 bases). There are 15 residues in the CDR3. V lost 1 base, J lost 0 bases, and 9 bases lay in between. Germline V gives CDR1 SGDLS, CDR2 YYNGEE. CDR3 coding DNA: TGTGCCAGCAGCGTATTGGGGGCGAGCACAGATACGCAGTATTTT. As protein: CASSVLGASTDTQYF.

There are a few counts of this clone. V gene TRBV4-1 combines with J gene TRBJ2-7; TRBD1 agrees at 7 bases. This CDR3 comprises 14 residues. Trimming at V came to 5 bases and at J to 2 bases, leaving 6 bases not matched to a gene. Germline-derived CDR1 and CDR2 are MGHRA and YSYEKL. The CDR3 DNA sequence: TGCGCCAGCAGCACCCGACAGGGCGCCTACGAGCAGTACTTC. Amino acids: CASSTRQGAYEQYF.

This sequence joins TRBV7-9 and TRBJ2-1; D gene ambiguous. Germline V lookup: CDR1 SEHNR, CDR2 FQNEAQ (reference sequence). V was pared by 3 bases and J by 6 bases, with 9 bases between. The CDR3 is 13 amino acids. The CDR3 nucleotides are TGTGCCAGCAGCTTGCAGTCTACCAATGAGCAGTTCTTC. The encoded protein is CASSLQSTNEQFF.

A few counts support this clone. This CDR3 is CASRGQNYGYTF. The CDR3 nucleotides read TGTGCCAGCAGGGGACAGAACTATGGCTACACCTTC. The genes are TRBV6-1 and TRBJ1-2; 7 nucleotides align to TRBD1. Unmatched junction bases numbered 0, after V lost 6 bases and J lost 2 bases. CDR1 MNHNS and CDR2 SASEGT come from the germline V gene. The CDR3 consists of 12 residues.

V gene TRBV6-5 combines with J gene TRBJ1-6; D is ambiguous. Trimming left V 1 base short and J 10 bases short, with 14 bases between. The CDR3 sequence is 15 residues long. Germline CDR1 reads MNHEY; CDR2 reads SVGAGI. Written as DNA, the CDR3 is TGTGCCAGCAGTTACTTGGCGAAGGGAGAGTCACCCCTCCACTTT. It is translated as CASSYLAKGESPLHF.

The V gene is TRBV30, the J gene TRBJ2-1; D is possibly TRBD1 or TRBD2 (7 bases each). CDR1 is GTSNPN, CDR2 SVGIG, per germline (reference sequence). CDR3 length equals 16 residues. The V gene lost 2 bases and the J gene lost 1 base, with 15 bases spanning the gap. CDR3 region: CAWSRQGGLSYNEQFF. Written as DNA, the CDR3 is TGTGCCTGGAGTAGACAGGGAGGGTTATCCTACAATGAGCAGTTCTTC.

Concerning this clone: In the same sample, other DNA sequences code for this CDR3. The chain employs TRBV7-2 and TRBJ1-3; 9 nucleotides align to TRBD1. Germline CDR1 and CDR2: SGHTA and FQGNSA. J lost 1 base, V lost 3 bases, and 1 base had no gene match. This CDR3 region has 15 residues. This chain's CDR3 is CASSLDRGSGNTIYF. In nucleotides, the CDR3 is TGTGCCAGCAGCTTGGACAGGGGATCTGGAAACACCATATATTTT.

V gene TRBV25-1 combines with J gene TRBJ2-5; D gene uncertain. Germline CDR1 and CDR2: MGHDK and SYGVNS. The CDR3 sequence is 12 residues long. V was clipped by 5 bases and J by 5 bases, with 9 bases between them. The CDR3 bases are TGTGCCAGCAGTCGAAGTGGTGAGACCCAGTACTTC. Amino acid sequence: CASSRSGETQYF.

The CDR3 spells CASTLTGLVHF. The CDR3 DNA reads TGTGCCAGCACCTTGACAGGGTTGGTCCACTTT. This chain connects TRBV6-4 to TRBJ1-6, with 7 nucleotides matching TRBD1. Losses at the gene ends were 7 bases for V and 17 bases for J; bases not matched to a gene: 8. The CDR3 is made up of 11 amino acids. CDR1 is MRHNA and CDR2 is SNTAGT in the germline V gene.

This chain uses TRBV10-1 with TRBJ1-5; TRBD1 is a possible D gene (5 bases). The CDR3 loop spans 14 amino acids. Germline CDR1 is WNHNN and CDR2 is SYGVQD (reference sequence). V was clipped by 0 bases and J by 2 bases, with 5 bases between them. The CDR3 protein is CASSESGRNQPQHF. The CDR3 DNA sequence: TGCGCCAGCAGTGAGTCGGGGCGCAATCAGCCCCAGCATTTT.

CDR3 coding DNA: TGTGCCAGCAGTGAACCTAGCGGGGGGGGCGCAGATACGCAGTATTTT. It specifies CASSEPSGGGADTQYF. The chain carries TRBV28 and TRBJ2-3, with 12 nucleotides matching TRBD2. The CDR3 sequence is 16 residues long. J was trimmed by 4 bases and V by 5 bases; bases with no gene match: 7. Per the germline V gene, CDR1 is MDHEN and CDR2 is SYDVKM. The complete variable domain, with remaining parts taken from reference TRBV28 and TRBJ2-3, reads DVKVTQSSRYLVKRTGEKVFLECVQDMDHENMFWYRQDPGLGLRLIYFSYDVKMKEKGDIPEGYSVSREKKERFSLILESASTNQTSMYLCASSEPSGGGADTQYFGPGTRLTVL.

CDR3: CASSEQGAGGYTF. As DNA, the CDR3 is TGCGCCAGCAGCGAGCAAGGGGCAGGAGGCTACACCTTC. The genes are TRBV10-2 and TRBJ1-2; the D gene is possibly TRBD1 (5 bases). Trimming stripped 6 bases from V and 8 bases from J, with 16 bases between. Germline values: CDR1 WSHSY, CDR2 SAAADI. CDR3 length: 13 amino acids.

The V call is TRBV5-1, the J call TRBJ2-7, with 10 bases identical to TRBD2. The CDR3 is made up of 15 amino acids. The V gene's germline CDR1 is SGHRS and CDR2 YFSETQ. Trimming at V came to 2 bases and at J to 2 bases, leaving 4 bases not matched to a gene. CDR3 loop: CASSLAGGLPYEQYF. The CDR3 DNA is TGCGCCAGCAGCTTAGCGGGAGGGCTCCCCTACGAGCAGTACTTC.

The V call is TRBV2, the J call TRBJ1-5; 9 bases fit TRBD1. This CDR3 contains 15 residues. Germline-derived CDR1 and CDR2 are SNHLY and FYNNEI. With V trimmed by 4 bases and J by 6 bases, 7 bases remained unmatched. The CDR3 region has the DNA TGTGCCAGCAGTGCTTGGACAGGGGAGGGTCAGCCCCAGCATTTT. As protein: CASSAWTGEGQPQHF.

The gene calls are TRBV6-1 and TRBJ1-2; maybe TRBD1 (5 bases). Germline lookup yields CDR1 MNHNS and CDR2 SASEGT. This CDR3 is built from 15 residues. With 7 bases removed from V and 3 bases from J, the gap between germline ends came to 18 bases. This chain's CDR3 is CASKLFRVEDYGYTF. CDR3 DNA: TGTGCCAGCAAACTATTCAGGGTTGAGGACTATGGCTACACCTTC.

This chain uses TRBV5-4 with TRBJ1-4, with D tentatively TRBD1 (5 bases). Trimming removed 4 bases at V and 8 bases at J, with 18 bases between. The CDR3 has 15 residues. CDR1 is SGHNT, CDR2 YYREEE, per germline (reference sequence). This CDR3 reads CASSPGTERNEKLFF. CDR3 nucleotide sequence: TGTGCCAGCAGCCCGGGGACCGAGCGGAACGAAAAACTGTTTTTT.

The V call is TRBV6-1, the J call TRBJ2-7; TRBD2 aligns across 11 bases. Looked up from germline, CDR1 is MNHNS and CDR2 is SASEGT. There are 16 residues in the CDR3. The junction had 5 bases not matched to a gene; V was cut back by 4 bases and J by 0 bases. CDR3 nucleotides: TGTGCCAGCAGTGGACTAGCGGGGCTCAGCTCCTACGAGCAGTACTTC. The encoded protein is CASSGLAGLSSYEQYF.

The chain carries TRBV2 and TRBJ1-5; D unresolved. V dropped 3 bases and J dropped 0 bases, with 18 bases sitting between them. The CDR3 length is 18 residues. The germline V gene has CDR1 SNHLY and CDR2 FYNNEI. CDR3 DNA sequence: TGTGCCAGCAGTGAGGGCCCCCGTCGGATCTATAGCAATCAGCCCCAGCATTTT. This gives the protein CASSEGPRRIYSNQPQHF.

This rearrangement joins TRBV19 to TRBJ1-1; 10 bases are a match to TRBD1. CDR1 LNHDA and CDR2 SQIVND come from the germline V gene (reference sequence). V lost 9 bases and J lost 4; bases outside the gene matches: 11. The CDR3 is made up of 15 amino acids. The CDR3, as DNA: TGTGCCAGCATAGGGACAGGGGTATTGGGCACTGAAGCTTTCTTT. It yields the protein CASIGTGVLGTEAFF. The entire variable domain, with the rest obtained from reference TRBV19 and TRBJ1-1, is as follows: DGGITQSPKYLFRKEGQNVTLSCEQNLNHDAMYWYRQDPGQGLRLIYYSQIVNDFQKGDIAEGYSVSREKKESFPLTVTSAQKNPTAFYLCASIGTGVLGTEAFFGQGTRLTVV.

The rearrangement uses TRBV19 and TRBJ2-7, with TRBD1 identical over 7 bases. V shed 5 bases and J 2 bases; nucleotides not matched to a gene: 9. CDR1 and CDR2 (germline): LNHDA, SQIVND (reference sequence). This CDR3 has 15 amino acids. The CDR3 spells CASSSPGTETYEQYF. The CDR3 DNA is TGTGCCAGTAGTTCCCCCGGGACAGAGACCTACGAGCAGTACTTC.

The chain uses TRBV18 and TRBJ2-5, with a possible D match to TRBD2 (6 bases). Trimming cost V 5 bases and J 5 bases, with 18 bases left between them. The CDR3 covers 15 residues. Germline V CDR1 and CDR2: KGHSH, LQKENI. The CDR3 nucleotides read TGTGCCAGCTCAACGGACTACACCCGAGTCGAGACCCAGTACTTC. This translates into CASSTDYTRVETQYF.